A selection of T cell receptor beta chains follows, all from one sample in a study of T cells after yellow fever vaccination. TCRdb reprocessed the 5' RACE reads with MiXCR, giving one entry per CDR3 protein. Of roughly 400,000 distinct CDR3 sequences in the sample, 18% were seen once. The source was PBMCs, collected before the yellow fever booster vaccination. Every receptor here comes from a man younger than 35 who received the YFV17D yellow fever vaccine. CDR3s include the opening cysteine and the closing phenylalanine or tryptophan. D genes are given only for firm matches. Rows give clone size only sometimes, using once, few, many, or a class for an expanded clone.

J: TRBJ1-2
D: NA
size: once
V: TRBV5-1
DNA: TGCGCCAGCAGCTTTATTCAGGGTTTGAGCGATGGCTACACCTTC
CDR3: CASSFIQGLSDGYTF

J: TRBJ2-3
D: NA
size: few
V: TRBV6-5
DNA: TGTGCCAGCAGTCAAGCAGGGGACAGCACAGATACGCAGTATTTT
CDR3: CASSQAGDSTDTQYF

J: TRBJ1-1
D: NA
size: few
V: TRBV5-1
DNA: TGCGCCAGCAGCTTAATGCCCCCCGTAGGCGGGGCGAACACTGAAGCTTTCTTT
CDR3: CASSLMPPVGGANTEAFF

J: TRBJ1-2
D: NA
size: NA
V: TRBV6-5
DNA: TGTGCCAGCAGTTACTCGAGAGCCGCGGGGGGTGGCTACACCTTC
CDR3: CASSYSRAAGGGYTF

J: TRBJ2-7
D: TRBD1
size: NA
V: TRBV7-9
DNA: TGTGCCAGCAGCCCCCCGGGGGACAGGGCCTCCTACGAGCAGTACTTC
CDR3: CASSPPGDRASYEQYF

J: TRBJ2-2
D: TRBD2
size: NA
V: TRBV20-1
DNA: TGCAGTGCTCCGCTAGCGGGGCGCCTAGACGGGGAGCTGTTTTTT
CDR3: CSAPLAGRLDGELFF

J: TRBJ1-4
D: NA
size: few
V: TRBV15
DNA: TGTGCCACCAGTCCCTCCTTCCGGGACCGGAATGAAAAACTGTTTTTT
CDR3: CATSPSFRDRNEKLFF

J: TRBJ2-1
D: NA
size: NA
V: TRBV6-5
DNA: TGTGCCAGCAGTATCGTTGGGGGTTCGAACAATGAGCAGTTCTTC
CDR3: CASSIVGGSNNEQFF

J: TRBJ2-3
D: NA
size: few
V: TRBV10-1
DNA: TGCGCCAGCAGTGAGTCAGGGACGGCTAGCACAGATACGCAGTATTTT
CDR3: CASSESGTASTDTQYF

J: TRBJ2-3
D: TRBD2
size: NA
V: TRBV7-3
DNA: TGTGCCAGCAGTCCCGGGACTAGCGATGCAGATACGCAGTATTTT
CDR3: CASSPGTSDADTQYF

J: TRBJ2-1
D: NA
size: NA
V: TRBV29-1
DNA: TGCAGCCTAAGGGGATCCTCGGATGAGCAGTTCTTC
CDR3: CSLRGSSDEQFF

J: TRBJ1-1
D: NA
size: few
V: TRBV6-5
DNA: TGTGCCAGCAGTTACTCGACCTTGGGTCATTCGAACACTGAAGCTTTCTTT
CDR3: CASSYSTLGHSNTEAFF

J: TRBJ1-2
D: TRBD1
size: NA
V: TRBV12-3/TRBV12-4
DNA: TGTGCCAGCAGTCCGGACAGGGGAGGCTACACCTTC
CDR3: CASSPDRGGYTF

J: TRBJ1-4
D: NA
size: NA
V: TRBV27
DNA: TGTGCCAGCACGAGTCTCGGCCAAGCTAATGAAAAACTGTTTTTT
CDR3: CASTSLGQANEKLFF

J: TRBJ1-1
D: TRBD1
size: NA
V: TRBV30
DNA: TGTGCCTGGAATCCAGGGGGTAGCACTGAAGCTTTCTTT
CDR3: CAWNPGGSTEAFF

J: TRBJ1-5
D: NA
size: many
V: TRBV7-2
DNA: TGTGCCAGCAGCTTAAGGGTTCAGGAACAGCCCCAGCATTTT
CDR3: CASSLRVQEQPQHF

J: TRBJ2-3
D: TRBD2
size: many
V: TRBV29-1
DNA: TGCAGCGTTCGACTAGCGGGGGACTCCCATACGCAGTATTTT
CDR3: CSVRLAGDSHTQYF

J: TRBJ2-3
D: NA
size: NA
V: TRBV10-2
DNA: TGCGCCAGCAGTGAGTTGGGGGGGGCCGGTACAGATACGCAGTATTTT
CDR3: CASSELGGAGTDTQYF

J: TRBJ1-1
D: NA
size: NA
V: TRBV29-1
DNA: TGCAGCGGGCTTTGGGGGCGAAATGAAGCTTTCTTT
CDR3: CSGLWGRNEAFF

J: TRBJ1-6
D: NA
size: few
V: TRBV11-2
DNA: TGTGCCAGCAGCCCGGTTTGGGGGGCCTATAATTCACCCCTCCACTTT
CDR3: CASSPVWGAYNSPLHF

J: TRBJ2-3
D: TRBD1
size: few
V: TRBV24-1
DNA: TGTGCCACCAGCCCGGGACAGGGGATGGCAGATACGCAGTATTTT
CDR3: CATSPGQGMADTQYF

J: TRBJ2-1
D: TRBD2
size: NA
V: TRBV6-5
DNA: TGTGCCAGCAGGGGGGCTAGCGGGGGTAGGGAGCAGTTCTTC
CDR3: CASRGASGGREQFF

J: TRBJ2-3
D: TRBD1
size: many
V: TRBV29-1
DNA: TGCAGCGCTGACAGGGATCGAAGCACAGATACGCAGTATTTT
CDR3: CSADRDRSTDTQYF

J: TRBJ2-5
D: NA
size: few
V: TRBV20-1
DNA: TGCAGTGCTACCCCAGGTCAAGAGACCCAGTACTTC
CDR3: CSATPGQETQYF

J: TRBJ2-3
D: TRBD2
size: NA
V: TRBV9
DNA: TGTGCCAGCAGCGCCAAGTGGGGACTAGCGGCTAGCACAGATACGCAGTATTTT
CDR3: CASSAKWGLAASTDTQYF

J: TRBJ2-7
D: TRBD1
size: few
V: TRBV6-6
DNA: TGTGCCAGCAGTGACGGACAGGGGGCGGGCTACGAGCAGTACTTC
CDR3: CASSDGQGAGYEQYF

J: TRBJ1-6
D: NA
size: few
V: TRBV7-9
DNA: TGTGCCAGCAGCTCGGGCGACTCCTATAATTCACCCCTCCACTTT
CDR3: CASSSGDSYNSPLHF

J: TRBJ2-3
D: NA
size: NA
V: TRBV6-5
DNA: TGTGCCAGCAGACCCTACCTAGTTGATACGCAGTATTTT
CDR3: CASRPYLVDTQYF

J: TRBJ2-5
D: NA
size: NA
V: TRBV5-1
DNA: TGCGCCAGCAGCTCAGGCAGCCTCCAAGAGACCCAGTACTTC
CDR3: CASSSGSLQETQYF

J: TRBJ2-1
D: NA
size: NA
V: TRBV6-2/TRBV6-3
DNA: TGTGCCAGCAGCCCGTCGACAAGCTCCTACAATGAGCAGTTCTTC
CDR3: CASSPSTSSYNEQFF

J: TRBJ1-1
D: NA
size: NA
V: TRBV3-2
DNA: TGTGCCAGCAGCCATGATAAGGGGGGAAAATCTGAAGCTTTCTTT
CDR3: CASSHDKGGKSEAFF

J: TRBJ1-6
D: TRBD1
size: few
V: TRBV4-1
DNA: TGCGCCAGCAGCCAAGGACAGGGTTTTAATTCACCCCTCCACTTT
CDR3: CASSQGQGFNSPLHF

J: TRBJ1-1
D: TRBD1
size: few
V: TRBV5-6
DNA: TGTGCCAGCAGACTGACAGGGGGTTACACTGAAGCTTTCTTT
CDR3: CASRLTGGYTEAFF

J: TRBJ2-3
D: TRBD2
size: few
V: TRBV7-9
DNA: TGTGCCAGCAGCGGGGGACTAGCGGGGCGTGCAGGAGATACGCAGTATTTT
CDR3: CASSGGLAGRAGDTQYF

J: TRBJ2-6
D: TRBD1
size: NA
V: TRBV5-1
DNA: TGCGCCAGCAGCATGTCAGGGACAGGGCAGAGCTCTGGGGCCAACGTCCTGACTTTC
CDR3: CASSMSGTGQSSGANVLTF

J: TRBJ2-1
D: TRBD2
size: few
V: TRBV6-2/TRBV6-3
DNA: TGTGCCAGCAGTGGACTAGCTGGAAATGAGCAGTTCTTC
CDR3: CASSGLAGNEQFF

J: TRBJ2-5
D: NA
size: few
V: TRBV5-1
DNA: TGCGCCAGCAGCTTAGCAGTGATGGAGACCCAGTACTTC
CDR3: CASSLAVMETQYF

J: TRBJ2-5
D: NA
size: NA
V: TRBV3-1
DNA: TGTGCCAGCAGCCAAGAGGCAGCTTTAGAGACCCAGTACTTC
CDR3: CASSQEAALETQYF

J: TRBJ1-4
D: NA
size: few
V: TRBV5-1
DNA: TGCGCCAGCAGCTTGCAGGGGCAGGGAGGAGAAAAACTGTTTTTT
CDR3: CASSLQGQGGEKLFF

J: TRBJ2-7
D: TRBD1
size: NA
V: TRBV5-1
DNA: TGCGCCAGCCAGACAGGGGTCAACTCCTACGAGCAGTACTTC
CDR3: CASQTGVNSYEQYF

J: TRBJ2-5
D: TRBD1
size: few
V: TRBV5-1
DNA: TGCGCCAGCAGCCCTCGGACAGGTCTCTCCGCGGAGACCCAGTACTTC
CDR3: CASSPRTGLSAETQYF

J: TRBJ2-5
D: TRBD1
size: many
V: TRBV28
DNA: TGTGCCAGCAGAGACAGGGGGCGCGGGGAGACCCAGTACTTC
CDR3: CASRDRGRGETQYF